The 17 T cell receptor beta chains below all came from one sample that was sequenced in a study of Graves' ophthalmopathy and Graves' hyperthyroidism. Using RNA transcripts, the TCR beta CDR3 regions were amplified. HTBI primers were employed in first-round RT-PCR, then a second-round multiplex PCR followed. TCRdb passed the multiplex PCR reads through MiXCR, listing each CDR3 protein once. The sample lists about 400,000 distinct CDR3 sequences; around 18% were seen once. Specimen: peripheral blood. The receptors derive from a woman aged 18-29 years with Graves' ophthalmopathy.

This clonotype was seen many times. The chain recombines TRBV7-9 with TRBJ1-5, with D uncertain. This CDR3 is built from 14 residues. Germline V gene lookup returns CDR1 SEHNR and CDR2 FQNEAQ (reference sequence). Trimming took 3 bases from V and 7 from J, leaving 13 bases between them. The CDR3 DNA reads TGTGCCAGCAGCTTGGAAGGGAGGAACCAGCCCCAGCATTTT. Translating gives CASSLEGRNQPQHF.

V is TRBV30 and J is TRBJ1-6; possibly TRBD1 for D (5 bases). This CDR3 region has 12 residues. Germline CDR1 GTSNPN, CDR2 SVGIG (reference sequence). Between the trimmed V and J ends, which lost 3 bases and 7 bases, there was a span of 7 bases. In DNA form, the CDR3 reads TGTGCCTGGAGCAGGGACAATTCACCCCTCCACTTT. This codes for CAWSRDNSPLHF. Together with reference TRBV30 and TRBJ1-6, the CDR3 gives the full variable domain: SQTIHQWPATLVQPVGSPLSLECTVEGTSNPNLYWYRQAAGRGLQLLFYSVGIGQISSEVPQNLSASRPQDRQFILSSKKLLLSDSGFYLCAWSRDNSPLHFGNGTRLTVT.

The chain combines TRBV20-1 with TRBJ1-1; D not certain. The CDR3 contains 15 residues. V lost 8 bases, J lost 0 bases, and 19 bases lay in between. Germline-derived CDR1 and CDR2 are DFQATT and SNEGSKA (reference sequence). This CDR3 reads CSPGGRRDLNTEAFF. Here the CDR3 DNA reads TGCAGTCCGGGCGGCCGAAGGGATCTGAACACTGAAGCTTTCTTT.

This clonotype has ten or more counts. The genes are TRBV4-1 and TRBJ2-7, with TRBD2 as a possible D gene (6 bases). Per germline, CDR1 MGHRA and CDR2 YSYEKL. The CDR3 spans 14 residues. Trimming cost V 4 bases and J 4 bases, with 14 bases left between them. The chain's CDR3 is CASSRAGRNYEQYF. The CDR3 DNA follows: TGCGCCAGCAGCCGAGCAGGGAGGAATTACGAGCAGTACTTC.

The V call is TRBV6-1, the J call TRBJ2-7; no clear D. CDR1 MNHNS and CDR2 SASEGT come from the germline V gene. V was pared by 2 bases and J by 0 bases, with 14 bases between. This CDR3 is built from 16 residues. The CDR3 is CASSESFQSFSYEQYF. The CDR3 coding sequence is TGTGCCAGCAGTGAAAGCTTTCAGAGTTTCTCCTACGAGCAGTACTTC.

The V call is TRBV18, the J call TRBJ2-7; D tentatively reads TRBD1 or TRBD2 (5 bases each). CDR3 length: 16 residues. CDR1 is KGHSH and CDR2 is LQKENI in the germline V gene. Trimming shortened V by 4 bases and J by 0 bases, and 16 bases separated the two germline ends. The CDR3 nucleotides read TGTGCCAGCTCACGAGATGAGGGACGGATCTCCTACGAGCAGTACTTC. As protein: CASSRDEGRISYEQYF.

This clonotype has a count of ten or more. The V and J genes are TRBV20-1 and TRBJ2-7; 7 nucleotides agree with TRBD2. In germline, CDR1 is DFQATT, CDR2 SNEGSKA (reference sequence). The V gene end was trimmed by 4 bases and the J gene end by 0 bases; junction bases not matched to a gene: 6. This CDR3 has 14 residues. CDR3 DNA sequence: TGCAGTGCTACGGGGGGAAGGGGCTCCTACGAGCAGTACTTC. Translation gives CSATGGRGSYEQYF.

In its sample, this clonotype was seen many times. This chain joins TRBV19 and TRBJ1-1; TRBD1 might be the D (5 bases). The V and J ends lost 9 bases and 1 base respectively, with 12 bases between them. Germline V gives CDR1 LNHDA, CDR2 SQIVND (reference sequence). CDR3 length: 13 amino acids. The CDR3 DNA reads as TGTGCCAGCGCGGGACGCAAGAACACTGAAGCTTTCTTT. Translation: CASAGRKNTEAFF.

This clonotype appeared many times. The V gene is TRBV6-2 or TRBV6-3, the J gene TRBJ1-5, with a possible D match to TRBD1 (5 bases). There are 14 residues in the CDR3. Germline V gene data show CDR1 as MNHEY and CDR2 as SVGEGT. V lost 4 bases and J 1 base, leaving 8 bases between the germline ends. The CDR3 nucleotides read TGTGCCAGCAGTTTCAGGGCGAGCAATCAGCCCCAGCATTTT. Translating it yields CASSFRASNQPQHF.

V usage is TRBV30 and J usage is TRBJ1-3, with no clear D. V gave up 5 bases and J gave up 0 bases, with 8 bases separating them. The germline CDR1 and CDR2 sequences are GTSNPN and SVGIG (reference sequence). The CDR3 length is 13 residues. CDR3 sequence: CAWSEDSGNTIYF. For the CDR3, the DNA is TGTGCCTGGTCGGAGGACTCTGGAAACACCATATATTTT.

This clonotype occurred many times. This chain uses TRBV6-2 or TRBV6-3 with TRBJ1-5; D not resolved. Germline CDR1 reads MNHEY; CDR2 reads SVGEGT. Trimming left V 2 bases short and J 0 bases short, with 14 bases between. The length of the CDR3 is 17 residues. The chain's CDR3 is CASSYPGLDFSNQPQHF. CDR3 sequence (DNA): TGTGCCAGCAGTTACCCCGGGCTCGACTTTAGCAATCAGCCCCAGCATTTT.

The CDR3 sequence is CASSYPREAYEQYF. CDR3 sequence (DNA): TGTGCCAGCAGTTACCCTCGGGAAGCCTACGAGCAGTACTTC. The chain joins TRBV6-2 or TRBV6-3 to TRBJ2-7, with D possibly being TRBD2 (5 bases). V lost 2 bases to trimming and J lost 2 bases, with 10 bases between them. CDR3 size: 14 residues. From germline, CDR1 is MNHEY and CDR2 SVGEGT.

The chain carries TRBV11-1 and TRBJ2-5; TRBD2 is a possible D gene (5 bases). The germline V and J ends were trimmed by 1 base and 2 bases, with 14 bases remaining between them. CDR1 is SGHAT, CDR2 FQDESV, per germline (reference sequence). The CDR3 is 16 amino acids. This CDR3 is CASSLGSWSGQETQYF. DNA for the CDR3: TGTGCCAGCAGCTTAGGTAGTTGGAGCGGTCAAGAGACCCAGTACTTC.

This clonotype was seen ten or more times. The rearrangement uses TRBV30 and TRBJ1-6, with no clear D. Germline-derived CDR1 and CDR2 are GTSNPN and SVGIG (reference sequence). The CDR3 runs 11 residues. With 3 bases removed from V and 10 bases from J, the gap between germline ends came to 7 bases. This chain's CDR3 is CAWSGPSPLHF. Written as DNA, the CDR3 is TGTGCCTGGAGCGGGCCCTCACCCCTCCACTTT.

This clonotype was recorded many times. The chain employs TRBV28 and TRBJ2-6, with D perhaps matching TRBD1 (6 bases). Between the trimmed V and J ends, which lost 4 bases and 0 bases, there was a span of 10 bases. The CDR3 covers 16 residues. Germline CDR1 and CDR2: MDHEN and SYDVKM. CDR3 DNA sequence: TGTGCCAGCAGTTCGGACAGATACTCTGGGGCCAACGTCCTGACTTTC. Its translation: CASSSDRYSGANVLTF.

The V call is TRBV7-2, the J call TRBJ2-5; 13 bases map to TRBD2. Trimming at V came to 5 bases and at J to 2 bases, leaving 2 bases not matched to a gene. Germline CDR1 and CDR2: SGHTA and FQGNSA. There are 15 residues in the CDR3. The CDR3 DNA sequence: TGTGCCAGCAGCACGGGACTAGCGGGACAAGAGACCCAGTACTTC. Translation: CASSTGLAGQETQYF. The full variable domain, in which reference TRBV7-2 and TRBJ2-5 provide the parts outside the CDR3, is GAGVSQSPSNKVTEKGKDVELRCDPISGHTALYWYRQSLGQGLEFLIYFQGNSAPDKSGLPSDRFSAERTGGSVSTLTIQRTQQEDSAVYLCASSTGLAGQETQYFGPGTRLLVL.

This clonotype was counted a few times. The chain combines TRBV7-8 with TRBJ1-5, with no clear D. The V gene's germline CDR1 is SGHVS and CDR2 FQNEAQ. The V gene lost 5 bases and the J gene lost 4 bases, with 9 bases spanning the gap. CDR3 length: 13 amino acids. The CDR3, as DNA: TGTGCCAGCAGCGGTCGGCGAAATCAGCCCCAGCATTTT. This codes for CASSGRRNQPQHF. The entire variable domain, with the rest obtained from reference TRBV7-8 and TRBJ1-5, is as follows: GAGVSQSPRYKVAKRGQDVALRCDPISGHVSLFWYQQALGQGPEFLTYFQNEAQLDKSGLPSDRFFAERPEGSVSTLKIQRTQQEDSAVYLCASSGRRNQPQHFGDGTRLSIL.